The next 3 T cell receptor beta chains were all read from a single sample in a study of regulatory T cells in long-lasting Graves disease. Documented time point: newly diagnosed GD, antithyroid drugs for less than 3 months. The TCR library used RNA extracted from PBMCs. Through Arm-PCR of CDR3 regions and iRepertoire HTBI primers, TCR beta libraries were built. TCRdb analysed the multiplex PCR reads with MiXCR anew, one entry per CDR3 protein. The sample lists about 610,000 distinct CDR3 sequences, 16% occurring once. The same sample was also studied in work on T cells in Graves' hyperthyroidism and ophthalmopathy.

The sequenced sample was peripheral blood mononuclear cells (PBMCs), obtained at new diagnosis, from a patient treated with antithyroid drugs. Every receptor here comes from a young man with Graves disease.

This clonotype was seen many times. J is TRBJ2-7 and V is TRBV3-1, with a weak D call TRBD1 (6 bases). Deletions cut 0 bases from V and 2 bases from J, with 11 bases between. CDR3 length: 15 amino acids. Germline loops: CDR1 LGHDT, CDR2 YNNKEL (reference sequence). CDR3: CASSQDSGAAYEQYF. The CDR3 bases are TGTGCCAGCAGCCAAGATTCAGGGGCCGCCTACGAGCAGTACTTC.

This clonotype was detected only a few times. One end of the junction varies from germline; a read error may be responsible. CDR3 nucleotides: TGCAGTGCTACGGCCACCCTGCCGGAGATCCAGTACTTC. The encoded protein is CSATATLPEIQYF. The chain recombines TRBV20-1 with TRBJ2-1; no clear D gene. The end of the DNA aligns better with TRBJ2-5, so the J call may be wrong. The CDR3 loop spans 13 amino acids. Germline-derived CDR1 and CDR2 are DFQATT and SNEGSKA (reference sequence).

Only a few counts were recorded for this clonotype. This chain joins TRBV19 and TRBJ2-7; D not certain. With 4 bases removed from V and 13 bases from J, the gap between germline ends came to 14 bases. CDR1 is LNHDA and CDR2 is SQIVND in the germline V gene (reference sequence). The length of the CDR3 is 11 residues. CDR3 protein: CASSTPSVLYF. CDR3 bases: TGTGCCAGTAGTACACCGTCGGTACTCTACTTC.